The next 9 T cell receptor beta chains were all read from a single sample in a study of cytomegalovirus exposure and HLA in healthy donors. Vbeta (60) and Jbeta (13) primers were used in the PCR. The assay was immunoSEQ multiplex PCR, and TCRdb's table has in-frame clones only and misses some. This sample has roughly 150,000 clones, with approximately 80% found just once. The sequenced sample was PBMCs. Every receptor here comes from a woman aged 40 to 50 in good health and CMV-seronegative.

The chain carries TRBV6-5 and TRBJ2-1, with D hard to call. V shed 2 bases and J shed 6 bases, with 14 bases lying between them. Germline CDR1 MNHEY, CDR2 SVGAGI. This CDR3 comprises 15 residues. CDR3 residues: CASSYGPPSGNEQFF. As DNA, the CDR3 is TGTGCCAGCAGTTACGGGCCCCCATCCGGCAATGAGCAGTTCTTC.

The sample holds a few counts of this clone. This chain links TRBV6-5 with TRBJ2-7; 10 bases are shared with TRBD1. The germline V gene has CDR1 MNHEY and CDR2 SVGAGI. CDR3 length equals 15 residues. With V trimmed by 5 bases and J by 6 bases, 10 bases remained unmatched. The CDR3 reads CASSLSDRGPGEQYF. CDR3 DNA: TGTGCCAGCAGTCTATCCGACAGGGGGCCGGGCGAGCAGTACTTC.

This sequence joins TRBV2 and TRBJ1-2, with 11 bases lining up with TRBD1. From germline, CDR1 is SNHLY and CDR2 FYNNEI. J was trimmed by 8 bases and V by 6 bases; bases with no gene match: 8. The CDR3 runs to 14 residues. The CDR3 region has the DNA TGTGCCAGCAGGGGGGAGTGGACAGGGGGCGGCTACACCTTC. This codes for CASRGEWTGGGYTF.

V gene TRBV19 combines with J gene TRBJ2-2, with D possibly matching TRBD2 (5 bases). The CDR3 has 12 amino acids. Germline assignment: CDR1 LNHDA and CDR2 SQIVND (reference sequence). Trimming left V 5 bases short and J 6 bases short, with 7 bases between. The CDR3 coding sequence is TGTGCCAGTAGTCGGAGGCCCGGGGAGCTGTTTTTT. Translating it yields CASSRRPGELFF.

The chain uses TRBV27 and TRBJ1-6; D uncertain. CDR1 is MNHEY and CDR2 is SMNVEV in the germline V gene (reference sequence). The V gene lost 5 bases and the J gene lost 5 bases, with 10 bases spanning the gap. The CDR3 extends over 14 amino acids. Here the CDR3 DNA reads TGTGCCAGCAGTGATAACGGGAATAATTCACCCCTCCACTTT. Translating gives CASSDNGNNSPLHF.

This sequence joins TRBV5-1 and TRBJ2-1; D ambiguous. The CDR3 length is 12 residues. From germline, CDR1 is SGHRS and CDR2 YFSETQ. Trimming removed 3 bases at V and 10 bases at J, with 11 bases between. The CDR3 DNA reads as TGCGCCAGCAGCTATGAGGTTTCGGAGCAGTTCTTC. Translation gives CASSYEVSEQFF. Full variable domain (remainder filled in from reference TRBV5-1 and TRBJ2-1): KAGVTQTPRYLIKTRGQQVTLSCSPISGHRSVSWYQQTPGQGLQFLFEYFSETQRNKGNFPGRFSGRQFSNSRSEMNVSTLELGDSALYLCASSYEVSEQFFGPGTRLTVL.

The rearrangement joins TRBV7-2 to TRBJ2-7, with TRBD2 matching 9 bases. CDR1 and CDR2 (germline): SGHTA, FQGNSA. This CDR3 has 15 residues. V trimming: 5 bases; J trimming: 3 bases; junction bases outside the gene matches: 8. CDR3 sequence: CASSAGLAPGYEQYF. The CDR3 DNA follows: TGTGCCAGCAGCGCCGGACTAGCGCCGGGCTACGAGCAGTACTTC.

V usage is TRBV10-2 and J usage is TRBJ2-1, with 16 positions matching TRBD2. The junction had 14 bases not matched to a gene; V was cut back by 5 bases and J by 10 bases. The CDR3 is 18 amino acids. CDR1 and CDR2 (germline): WSHSY, SAAADI. CDR3 in amino acids: CASSKGLAGGPGDGEQFF. DNA of the CDR3: TGCGCCAGCAGTAAGGGACTAGCGGGAGGGCCCGGTGATGGCGAGCAGTTCTTC.

The rearrangement uses TRBV6-5 and TRBJ1-6; TRBD1 is a possible D gene (6 bases). There are 14 residues in the CDR3. In germline, CDR1 is MNHEY, CDR2 SVGAGI. Trimming cost V 5 bases and J 7 bases, with 12 bases left between them. CDR3 DNA sequence: TGTGCCAGCAGTAAACAGGGTTCAAATTCACCCCTCCACTTT. Protein: CASSKQGSNSPLHF.